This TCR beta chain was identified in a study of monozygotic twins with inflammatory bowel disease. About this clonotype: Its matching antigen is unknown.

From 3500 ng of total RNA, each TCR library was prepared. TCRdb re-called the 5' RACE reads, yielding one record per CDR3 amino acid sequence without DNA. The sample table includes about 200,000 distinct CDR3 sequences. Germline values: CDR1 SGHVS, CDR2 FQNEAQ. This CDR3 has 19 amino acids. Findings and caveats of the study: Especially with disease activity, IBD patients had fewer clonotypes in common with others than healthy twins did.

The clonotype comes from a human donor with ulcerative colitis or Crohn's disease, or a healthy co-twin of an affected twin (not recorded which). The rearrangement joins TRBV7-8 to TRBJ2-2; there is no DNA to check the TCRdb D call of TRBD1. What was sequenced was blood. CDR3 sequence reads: CASSLRTPRDRGLGGELFF.